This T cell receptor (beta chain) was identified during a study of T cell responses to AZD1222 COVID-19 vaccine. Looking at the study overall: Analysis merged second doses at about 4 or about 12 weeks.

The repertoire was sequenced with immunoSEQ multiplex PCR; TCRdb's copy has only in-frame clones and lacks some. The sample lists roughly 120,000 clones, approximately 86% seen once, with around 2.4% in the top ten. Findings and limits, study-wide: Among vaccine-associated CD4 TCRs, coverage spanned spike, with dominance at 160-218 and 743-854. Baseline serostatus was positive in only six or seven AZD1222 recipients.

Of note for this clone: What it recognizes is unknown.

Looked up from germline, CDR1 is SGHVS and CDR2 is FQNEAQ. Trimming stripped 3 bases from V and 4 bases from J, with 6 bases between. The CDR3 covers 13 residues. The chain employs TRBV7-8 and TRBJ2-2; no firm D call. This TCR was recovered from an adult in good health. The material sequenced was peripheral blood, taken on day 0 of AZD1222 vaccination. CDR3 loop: CASSFGGTGELFF. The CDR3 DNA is TGTGCCAGCAGCTTCGGTGGCACCGGGGAGCTGTTTTTT.